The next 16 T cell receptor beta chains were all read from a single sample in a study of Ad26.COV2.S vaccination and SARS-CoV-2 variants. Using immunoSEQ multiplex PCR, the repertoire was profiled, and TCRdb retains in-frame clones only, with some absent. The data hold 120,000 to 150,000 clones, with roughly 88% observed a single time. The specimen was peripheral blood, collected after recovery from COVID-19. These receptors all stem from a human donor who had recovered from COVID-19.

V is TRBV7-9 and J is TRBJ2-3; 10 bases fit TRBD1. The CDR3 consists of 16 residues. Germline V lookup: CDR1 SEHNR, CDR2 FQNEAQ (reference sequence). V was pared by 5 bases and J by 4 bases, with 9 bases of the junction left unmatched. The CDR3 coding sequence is TGTGCCAGCAGCCCCCTTGGGACAGGGGCCGCAGATACGCAGTATTTT. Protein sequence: CASSPLGTGAADTQYF.

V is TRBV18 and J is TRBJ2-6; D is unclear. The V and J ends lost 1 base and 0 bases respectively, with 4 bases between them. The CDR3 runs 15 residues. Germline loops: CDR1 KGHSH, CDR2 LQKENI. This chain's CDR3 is CASSPQISGANVLTF. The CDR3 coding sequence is TGTGCCAGCTCACCACAGATCTCTGGGGCCAACGTCCTGACTTTC.

The CDR3 reads CASSFDRDQPQHF. The CDR3 DNA reads TGTGCCAGCAGCTTTGACAGGGATCAGCCCCAGCATTTT. The V call is TRBV7-8, the J call TRBJ1-5, with 7 bases lining up with TRBD1. V dropped 3 bases and J dropped 5; count of bases not matched to a gene: 1. Germline V gene sequence: CDR1 SGHVS, CDR2 FQNEAQ. The CDR3 loop spans 13 amino acids.

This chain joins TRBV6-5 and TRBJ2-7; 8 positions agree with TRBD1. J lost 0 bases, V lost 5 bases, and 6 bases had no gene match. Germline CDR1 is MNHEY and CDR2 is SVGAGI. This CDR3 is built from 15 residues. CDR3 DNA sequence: TGTGCCAGCAGTCCGGGACAGGCCCACTCCTACGAGCAGTACTTC. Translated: CASSPGQAHSYEQYF.

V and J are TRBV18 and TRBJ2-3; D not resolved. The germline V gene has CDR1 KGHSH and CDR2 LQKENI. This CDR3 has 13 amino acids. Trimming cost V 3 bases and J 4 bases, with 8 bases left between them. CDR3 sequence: CASSPPVADTQYF. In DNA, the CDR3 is TGTGCCAGCTCACCCCCGGTGGCAGATACGCAGTATTTT.

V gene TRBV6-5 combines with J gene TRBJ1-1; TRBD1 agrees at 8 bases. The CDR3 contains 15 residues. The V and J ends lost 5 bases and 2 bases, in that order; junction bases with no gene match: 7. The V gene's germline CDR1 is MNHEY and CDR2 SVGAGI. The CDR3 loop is CASSIVGTGNTEAFF. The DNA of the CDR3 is TGTGCCAGCAGTATAGTCGGGACAGGAAACACTGAAGCTTTCTTT.

CDR3 in DNA: TGTGCCAGCAGTTACGGTCCCGACCATGGTTCTTTCTACGAGCAGTACTTC. It translates to CASSYGPDHGSFYEQYF. The chain combines TRBV28 with TRBJ2-7; no reliable D call. The V gene's germline CDR1 is MDHEN and CDR2 SYDVKM. The CDR3 has 17 residues. Between the trimmed V and J ends, which lost 4 bases and 3 bases, there was a span of 22 bases.

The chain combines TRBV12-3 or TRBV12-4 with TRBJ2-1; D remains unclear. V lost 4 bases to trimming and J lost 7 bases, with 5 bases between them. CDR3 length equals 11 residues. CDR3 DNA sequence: TGTGCCAGCAGTTGGATAAATGAGCAGTTCTTC. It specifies CASSWINEQFF.

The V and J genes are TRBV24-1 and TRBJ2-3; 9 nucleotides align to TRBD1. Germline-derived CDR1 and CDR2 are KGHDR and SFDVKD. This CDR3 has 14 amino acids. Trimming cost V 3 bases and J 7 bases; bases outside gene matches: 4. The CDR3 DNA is TGTGCCACCAGTGATCCCACAGGGGGCTATACGCAGTATTTT. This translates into CATSDPTGGYTQYF.

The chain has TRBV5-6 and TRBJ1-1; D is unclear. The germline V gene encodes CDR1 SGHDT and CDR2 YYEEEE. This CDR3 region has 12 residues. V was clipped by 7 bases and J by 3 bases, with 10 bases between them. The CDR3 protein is CASRGVYTEAFF. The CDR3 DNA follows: TGTGCCAGCCGCGGGGTTTACACTGAAGCTTTCTTT.

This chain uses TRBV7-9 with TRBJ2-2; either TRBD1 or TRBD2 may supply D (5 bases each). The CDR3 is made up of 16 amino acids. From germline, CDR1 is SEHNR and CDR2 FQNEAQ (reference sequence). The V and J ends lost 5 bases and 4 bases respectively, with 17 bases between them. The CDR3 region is CASSRAGLAGTGELFF. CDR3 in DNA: TGTGCCAGCAGCCGCGCAGGGCTAGCAGGCACCGGGGAGCTGTTTTTT.

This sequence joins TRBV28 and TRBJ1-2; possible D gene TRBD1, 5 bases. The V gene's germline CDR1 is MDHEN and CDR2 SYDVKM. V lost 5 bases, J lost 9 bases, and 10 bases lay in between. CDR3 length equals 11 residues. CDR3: CASSKGYRYTF. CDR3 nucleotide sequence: TGTGCCAGCAGTAAGGGGTATCGCTACACCTTC.

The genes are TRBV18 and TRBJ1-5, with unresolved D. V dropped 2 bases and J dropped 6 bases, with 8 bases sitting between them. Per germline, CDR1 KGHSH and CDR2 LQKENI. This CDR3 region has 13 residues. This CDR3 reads CASSPGPGQPQHF. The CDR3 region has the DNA TGTGCCAGCTCACCAGGCCCCGGTCAGCCCCAGCATTTT.

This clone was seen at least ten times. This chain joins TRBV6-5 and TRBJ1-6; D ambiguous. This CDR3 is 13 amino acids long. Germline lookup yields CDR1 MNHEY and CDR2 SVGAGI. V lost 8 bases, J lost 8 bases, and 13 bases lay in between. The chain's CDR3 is CASGSTWDSPLHF. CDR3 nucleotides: TGTGCCAGCGGCAGTACCTGGGATTCACCCCTCCACTTT.

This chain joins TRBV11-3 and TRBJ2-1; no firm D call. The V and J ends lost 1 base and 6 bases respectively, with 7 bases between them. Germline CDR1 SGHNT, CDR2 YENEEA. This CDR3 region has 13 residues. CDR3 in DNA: TGTGCCAGCAGCTTAGCGGGCGGCAATGAGCAGTTCTTC. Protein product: CASSLAGGNEQFF.

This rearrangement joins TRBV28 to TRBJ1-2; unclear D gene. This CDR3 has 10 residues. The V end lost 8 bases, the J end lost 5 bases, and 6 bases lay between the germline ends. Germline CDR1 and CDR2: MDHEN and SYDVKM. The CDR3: CASGPYGYTF. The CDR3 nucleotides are TGTGCCAGCGGGCCTTATGGCTACACCTTC.